This is a list of T cell receptor beta chains from one sample in a study of blood T cell repertoires in COVID-19. Sequencing was performed with immunoSEQ multiplex PCR; in TCRdb, only in-frame clones are kept and a portion is missing. Here the sample spans 170,000 or so clones, 90% being singletons. The source material was peripheral blood. These receptors all stem from a man over 45 with acute or convalescent COVID-19. CDR3s include the opening cysteine and the closing phenylalanine or tryptophan. A D gene is named only where the DNA matches it firmly. Not every row has a clone size; where given, it reads once, few, many or a size class.

clone_size	cdr3_length	d_call	j_call	v_call	cdr3_nt	cdr3_aa
NA	17	TRBD1	TRBJ2-2	TRBV4-1	TGCGCCAGCAGCCAAGGGGGGGCCAGGGGGCCCACCGGGGAGCTGTTTTTT	CASSQGGARGPTGELFF
NA	13	NA	TRBJ2-7	TRBV5-1	TGCGCCAGCAGCCCGGGTCTAACCTACGAGCAGTACTTC	CASSPGLTYEQYF
NA	13	NA	TRBJ1-5	TRBV5-5	TGTGCCAGCAGCTTGACAGGGTCTCAGCCCCAGCATTTT	CASSLTGSQPQHF
NA	16	NA	TRBJ2-3	TRBV7-2	TGTGCCAGCAGCTTAGGGGCGTCCTTAAGCACAGATACGCAGTATTTT	CASSLGASLSTDTQYF
NA	14	NA	TRBJ1-1	TRBV13	TGTGCCAGCAGCTTAGTTCAGGTGGACACTGAAGCTTTCTTT	CASSLVQVDTEAFF
once	16	TRBD2	TRBJ2-1	TRBV6-2/TRBV6-3	TGTGCCAGCAGTTACGCCCTAGCGGGTAACTACAATGAGCAGTTCTTC	CASSYALAGNYNEQFF
NA	12	TRBD2	TRBJ2-1	TRBV2	TGTGCCAGCAGGCTAGCGGGGAATGAGCAGTTCTTC	CASRLAGNEQFF
NA	15	NA	TRBJ1-1	TRBV10-3	TGTGCCATCAGTGAGTTTTCGGGGCTAGCGGGTGAAGCTTTCTTT	CAISEFSGLAGEAFF
NA	15	NA	TRBJ2-4	TRBV27	TGTGCCAGCAGTGAATACGGGAGTGGCAAAAACATTCAGTACTTC	CASSEYGSGKNIQYF
NA	17	TRBD2	TRBJ2-1	TRBV9	TGTGCCAGCAGCAATAAACTAGCGGGAGAAGCCTACAATGAGCAGTTCTTC	CASSNKLAGEAYNEQFF
NA	17	NA	TRBJ2-2	TRBV6-1	TGTGCCAGCAGTGAACAGGCGAGATACGCGAACACCGGGGAGCTGTTTTTT	CASSEQARYANTGELFF
NA	14	NA	TRBJ1-1	TRBV11-2	TGTGCCAGCAGCTGGACAGTCTTGAACACTGAAGCTTTCTTT	CASSWTVLNTEAFF
many	15	NA	TRBJ2-1	TRBV6-4	TGTGCCAGCAGTGACTTGGTTGGAAGCGGGAATGAGCAGTTCTTC	CASSDLVGSGNEQFF
NA	14	NA	TRBJ1-1	TRBV28	TGTGCCAGCAAGAATAAGTGGGGAGACACTGAAGCTTTCTTT	CASKNKWGDTEAFF
NA	16	NA	TRBJ1-5	TRBV4-2	TGTGCCAGCAGCCAAGCTCAAGTTGGGGGCGAAGGGACCCAGCATTTT	CASSQAQVGGEGTQHF
NA	15	NA	TRBJ2-2	TRBV19	TGTGCCAGTAGTATAGTTGTAGGGGCGGCCGGGGAGCTGTTTTTT	CASSIVVGAAGELFF
NA	18	TRBD1	TRBJ1-5	TRBV18	TGTGCCAGCTCACTCGCGTCCGGGACAGGGGTTGGCAATCAGCCCCAGCATTTT	CASSLASGTGVGNQPQHF
NA	14	TRBD1	TRBJ1-5	TRBV18	TGTGCCAGCTCCCCGGGACAGGGCAATCAGCCCCAGCATTTT	CASSPGQGNQPQHF
once	15	NA	TRBJ1-4	TRBV28	TGTGCCAGCAGTTTGGCAGGGGCAACTAATGAAAAACTGTTTTTT	CASSLAGATNEKLFF
NA	16	TRBD2	TRBJ2-5	TRBV25-1	TGTGCCAGCAGTGAAAGAGGTCTGGGGGGGCAAGAGACCCAGTACTTC	CASSERGLGGQETQYF
NA	16	NA	TRBJ1-6	TRBV20-1	TGCAGTGCTAGTTTCCAGGGGAGCTCCTATAATTCACCCCTCCACTTT	CSASFQGSSYNSPLHF
NA	13	TRBD1	TRBJ2-5	TRBV10-2	TGCGCCAGCAGGACAGGGCTCCAAGAGACCCAGTACTTC	CASRTGLQETQYF
NA	16	NA	TRBJ2-7	TRBV4-1	TGCGCCAGCAGCCAAGCTCTCGACACAAGCCGCTACGAGCAGTACTTC	CASSQALDTSRYEQYF
once	16	TRBD1	TRBJ1-1	TRBV10-3	TGTGCCATCAGGCCTCCGGGACAGGGAAGAAACACTGAAGCTTTCTTT	CAIRPPGQGRNTEAFF
NA	15	TRBD1	TRBJ1-4	TRBV9	TGTGCCAGCAGCGTAGGAACAGGGGGACACGAAAAACTGTTTTTT	CASSVGTGGHEKLFF
once	13	TRBD2	TRBJ2-5	TRBV19	TGTGCCAGTAGTATAGACGGGGGGGAGACCCAGTACTTC	CASSIDGGETQYF
NA	17	TRBD1	TRBJ2-6	TRBV19	TGTGCCAGTAGTAAGGGACAGGGGGAATCTGGGGCCAACGTCCTGACTTTC	CASSKGQGESGANVLTF
NA	14	TRBD1	TRBJ1-1	TRBV9	TGTGCCAGCAGCGTGGGACAGGGGAACACTGAAGCTTTCTTT	CASSVGQGNTEAFF
NA	11	NA	TRBJ1-1	TRBV10-3	TGTGCCATCAGCCCAGGACAAGAAGCTTTCTTT	CAISPGQEAFF
NA	13	NA	TRBJ2-2	TRBV11-1	TGTGCCAGCAGCTTAAGCTCACCCGGGGAGCTGTTTTTT	CASSLSSPGELFF
NA	15	TRBD2	TRBJ2-2	TRBV19	TGTGCCAGTAGTCCCAGGACTAGCGGGGGCGGGGAGCTGTTTTTT	CASSPRTSGGGELFF
NA	14	TRBD2	TRBJ2-3	TRBV11-2	TGTGCCAGCAGCTTAGAGGGACTACGTTATACGCAGTATTTT	CASSLEGLRYTQYF
NA	14	NA	TRBJ1-2	TRBV28	TGTGCCAGCAGTTCACAGGGCCGAGGCTATGGCTACACCTTC	CASSSQGRGYGYTF
NA	13	TRBD1	TRBJ2-1	TRBV27	TGTGCCAGCTCGGGACAGGGGTTATATGAGCAGTTCTTC	CASSGQGLYEQFF
once	14	NA	TRBJ2-3	TRBV6-2/TRBV6-3	TGTGCCAGCAGTTATAGGCAGGTCACAGATACGCAGTATTTT	CASSYRQVTDTQYF
NA	13	NA	TRBJ2-1	TRBV7-9	TGTGCCAGCAGCCGCCCTGGGAGACCTGAGCAGTTCTTC	CASSRPGRPEQFF
NA	13	NA	TRBJ1-3	TRBV18	TGTGCCAGCTCTAACAGCTCTGGAAACACCATATATTTT	CASSNSSGNTIYF
once	15	TRBD1	TRBJ1-6	TRBV30	TGTGCCTGGAGTGTACGGGACAGACGGAATTCACCCCTCCACTTT	CAWSVRDRRNSPLHF
NA	17	TRBD1	TRBJ1-2	TRBV4-1	TGCGCCAGCAGCCAACTACAGGGGGCCCCCCGGAACTATGGCTACACCTTC	CASSQLQGAPRNYGYTF
NA	11	NA	TRBJ1-2	TRBV29-1	TGCAGCACCCAGACTAGGTTTGGCTACACCTTC	CSTQTRFGYTF
NA	16	TRBD2	TRBJ2-2	TRBV12-5	TGTGCTAGTGGTTCGGGGACTAGCGGGAGGGCCGGGGAGCTGTTTTTT	CASGSGTSGRAGELFF
NA	14	NA	TRBJ2-2	TRBV19	TGTGCCAGTAGTATCAAGGCTCAGGCCGGGGAGCTGTTTTTT	CASSIKAQAGELFF
NA	14	NA	TRBJ1-1	TRBV18	TGTGCCAGCTCACCCGCCGGGGGTAACACTGAAGCTTTCTTT	CASSPAGGNTEAFF
NA	15	NA	TRBJ1-3	TRBV7-8	TGTGCCAGCAGCTTAGTGGGGGGGTCTGGAAACACCATATATTTT	CASSLVGGSGNTIYF
NA	14	NA	TRBJ1-5	TRBV28	TGTGCCAGCAGTTTAGGGAGGGGCAATCAGCCCCAGCATTTT	CASSLGRGNQPQHF
few	16	NA	TRBJ1-6	TRBV9	TGTGCCAGCAGCGTAGATGGGAGGCCCTATAATTCACCCCTCCACTTT	CASSVDGRPYNSPLHF
NA	17	TRBD1	TRBJ2-1	TRBV6-2/TRBV6-3	TGTGCCAGCAGCTCCCTGCCTACAGGGGGAGCCTACAATGAGCAGTTCTTC	CASSSLPTGGAYNEQFF